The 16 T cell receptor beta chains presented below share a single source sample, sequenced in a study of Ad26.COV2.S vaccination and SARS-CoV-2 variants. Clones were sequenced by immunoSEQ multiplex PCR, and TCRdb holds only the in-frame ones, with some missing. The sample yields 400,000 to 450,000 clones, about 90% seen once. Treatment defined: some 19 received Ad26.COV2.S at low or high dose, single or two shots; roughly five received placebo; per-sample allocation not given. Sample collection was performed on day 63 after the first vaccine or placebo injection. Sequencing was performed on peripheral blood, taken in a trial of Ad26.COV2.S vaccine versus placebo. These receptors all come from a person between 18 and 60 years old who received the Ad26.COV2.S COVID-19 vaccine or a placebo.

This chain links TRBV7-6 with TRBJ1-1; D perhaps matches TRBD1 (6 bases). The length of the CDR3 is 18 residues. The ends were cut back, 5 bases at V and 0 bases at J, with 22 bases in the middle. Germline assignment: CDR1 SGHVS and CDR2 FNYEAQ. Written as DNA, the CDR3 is TGTGCCAGCAGCCCAACACGGGGGGGCGGGGAAATGAACACTGAAGCTTTCTTT. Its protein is CASSPTRGGGEMNTEAFF.

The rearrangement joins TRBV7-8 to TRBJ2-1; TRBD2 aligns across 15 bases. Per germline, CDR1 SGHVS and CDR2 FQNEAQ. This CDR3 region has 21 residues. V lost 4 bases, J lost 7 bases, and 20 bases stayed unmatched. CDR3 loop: CASSYSLVRGLAGGPINEQFF. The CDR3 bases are TGTGCCAGCAGCTATAGCTTAGTAAGAGGACTAGCGGGAGGGCCAATTAATGAGCAGTTCTTC.

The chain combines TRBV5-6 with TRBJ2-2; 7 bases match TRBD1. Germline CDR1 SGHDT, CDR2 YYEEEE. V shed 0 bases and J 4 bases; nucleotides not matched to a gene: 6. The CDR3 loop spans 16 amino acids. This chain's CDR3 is CASSLGGGGRTGELFF. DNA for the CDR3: TGTGCCAGCAGCTTGGGAGGGGGCGGACGCACCGGGGAGCTGTTTTTT.

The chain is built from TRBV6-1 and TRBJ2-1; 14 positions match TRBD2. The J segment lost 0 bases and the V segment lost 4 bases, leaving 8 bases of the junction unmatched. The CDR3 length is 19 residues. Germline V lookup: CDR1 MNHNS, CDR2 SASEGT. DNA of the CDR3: TGTGCCAGCAGTGCGCCGGGACTAGCGGGAGCCTCCTCCTACAATGAGCAGTTCTTC. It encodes CASSAPGLAGASSYNEQFF.

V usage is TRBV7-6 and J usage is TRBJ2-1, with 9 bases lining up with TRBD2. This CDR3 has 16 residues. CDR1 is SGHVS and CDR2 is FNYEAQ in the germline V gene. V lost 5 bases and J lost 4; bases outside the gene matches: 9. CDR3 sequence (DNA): TGTGCCAGCAGCCCGCCGGCTAGCGGGATTTACAATGAGCAGTTCTTC. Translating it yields CASSPPASGIYNEQFF.

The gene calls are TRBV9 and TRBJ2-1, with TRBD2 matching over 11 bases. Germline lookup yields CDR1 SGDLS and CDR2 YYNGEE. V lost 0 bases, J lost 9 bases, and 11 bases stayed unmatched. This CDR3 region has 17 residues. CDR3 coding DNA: TGTGCCAGCAGCGTAGACCCACTAGCGGGAGTTGTAGTTGAGCAGTTCTTC. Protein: CASSVDPLAGVVVEQFF.

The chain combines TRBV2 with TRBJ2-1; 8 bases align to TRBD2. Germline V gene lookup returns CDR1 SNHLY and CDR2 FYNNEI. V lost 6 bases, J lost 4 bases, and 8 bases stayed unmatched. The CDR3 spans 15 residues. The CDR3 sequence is CASSLLAEGYNEQFF. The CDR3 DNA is TGTGCCAGCAGCCTACTAGCGGAGGGTTACAATGAGCAGTTCTTC.

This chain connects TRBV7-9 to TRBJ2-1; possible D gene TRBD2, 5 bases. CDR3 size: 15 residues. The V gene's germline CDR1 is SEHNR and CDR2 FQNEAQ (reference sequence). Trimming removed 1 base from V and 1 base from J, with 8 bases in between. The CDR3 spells CASSLGLASYNEQFF. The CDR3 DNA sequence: TGTGCCAGCAGCTTAGGTCTAGCATCCTACAATGAGCAGTTCTTC.

CDR3 sequence: CASSQGQGPNTGELFF. In nucleotides, the CDR3 is TGTGCCAGCAGCCAAGGACAGGGCCCCAACACCGGGGAGCTGTTTTTT. This chain joins TRBV4-2 and TRBJ2-2, with 7 bases that match TRBD1. Germline trimming cut 1 base from V and 2 bases from J; bases unmatched to any gene: 4. Looked up from germline, CDR1 is LGHNA and CDR2 is YNFKEQ. This CDR3 is 16 amino acids long.

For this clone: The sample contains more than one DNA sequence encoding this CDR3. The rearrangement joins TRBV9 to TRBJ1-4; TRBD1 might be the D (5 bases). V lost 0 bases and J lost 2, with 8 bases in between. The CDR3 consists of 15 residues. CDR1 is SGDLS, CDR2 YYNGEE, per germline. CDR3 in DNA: TGTGCCAGCAGCGTAGGGGGACGGACTAATGAAAAACTGTTTTTT. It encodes CASSVGGRTNEKLFF.

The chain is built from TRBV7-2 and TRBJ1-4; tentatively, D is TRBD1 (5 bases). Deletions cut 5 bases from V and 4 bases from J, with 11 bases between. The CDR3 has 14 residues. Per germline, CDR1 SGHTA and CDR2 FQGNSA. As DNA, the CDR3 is TGTGCCAGCAGCCTGACAGCCTATAATGAAAAACTGTTTTTT. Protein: CASSLTAYNEKLFF.

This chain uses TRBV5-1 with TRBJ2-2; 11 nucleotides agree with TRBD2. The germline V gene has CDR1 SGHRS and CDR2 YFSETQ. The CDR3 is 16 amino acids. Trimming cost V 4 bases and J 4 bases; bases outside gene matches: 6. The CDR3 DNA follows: TGCGCCAGCAGCCCTTCAGGGACTAGCGGCACCGGGGAGCTGTTTTTT. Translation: CASSPSGTSGTGELFF.

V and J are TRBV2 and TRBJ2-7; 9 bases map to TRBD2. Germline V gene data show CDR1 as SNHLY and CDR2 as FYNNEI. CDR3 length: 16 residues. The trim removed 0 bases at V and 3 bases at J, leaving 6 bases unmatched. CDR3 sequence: CASSEARAGGDYEQYF. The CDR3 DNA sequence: TGTGCCAGCAGTGAAGCAAGAGCGGGAGGCGACTACGAGCAGTACTTC.

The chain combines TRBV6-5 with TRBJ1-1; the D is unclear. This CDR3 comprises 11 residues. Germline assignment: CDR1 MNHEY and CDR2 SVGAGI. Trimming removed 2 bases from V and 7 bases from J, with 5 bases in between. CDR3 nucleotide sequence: TGTGCCAGCAGTTACCGTGGTGAAGCTTTCTTT. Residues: CASSYRGEAFF.

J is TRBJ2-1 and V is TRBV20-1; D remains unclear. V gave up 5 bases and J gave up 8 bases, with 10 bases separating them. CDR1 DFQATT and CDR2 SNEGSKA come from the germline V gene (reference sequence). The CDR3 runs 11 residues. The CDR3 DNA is TGCAGTGCTGGCCCCCGGGATGAGCAGTTCTTC. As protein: CSAGPRDEQFF.

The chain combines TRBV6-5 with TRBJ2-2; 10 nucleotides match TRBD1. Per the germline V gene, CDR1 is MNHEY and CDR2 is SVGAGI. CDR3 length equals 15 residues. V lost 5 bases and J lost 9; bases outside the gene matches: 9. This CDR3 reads CASSPTTGGYRELFF. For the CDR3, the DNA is TGTGCCAGCAGTCCTACGACAGGGGGCTACCGGGAGCTGTTTTTT.